The 27 T cell receptor beta chains presented below share a single source sample, sequenced in a study of control samples from healthy donors and cancer patients. Profiling relied on immunoSEQ multiplex PCR, and the TCRdb table lists in-frame clones only, not all of them. The sample consists of around 71,000 clones, over 75% of them appearing once. Sequenced input: PBMCs. These receptors were obtained from a woman between 50 and 59 years old with head and neck cancer.

This clone was seen a few times. This chain links TRBV2 with TRBJ2-3, with TRBD1 matching over 7 bases. With V trimmed by 3 bases and J by 1 base, 4 bases remained unmatched. The germline gives CDR1 SNHLY, CDR2 FYNNEI. This CDR3 region has 15 residues. DNA of the CDR3: TGTGCCAGCAGTGATTTAGGGGGCGGCACAGATACGCAGTATTTT. It specifies CASSDLGGGTDTQYF.

V usage is TRBV3-1 (or the pseudogene TRBV3-2) and J usage is TRBJ1-4, with TRBD1 as a possible D gene (6 bases). Trimming stripped 3 bases from V and 4 bases from J, with 12 bases between. CDR1 and CDR2 from the germline V gene are LGHDT and YNNKEL (reference sequence). This CDR3 is built from 15 residues. The CDR3 spells CASSQGAGVNEKLFF. The CDR3 nucleotides are TGTGCCAGCAGCCAGGGGGCAGGGGTTAATGAAAAACTGTTTTTT.

This clone occurred once. The chain has TRBV6-5 and TRBJ1-1; D unresolved. V lost 7 bases and J lost 1, with 10 bases in between. CDR1 and CDR2 (germline): MNHEY, SVGAGI. The CDR3 has 13 amino acids. The CDR3 spells CASKWEANTEAFF. Here the CDR3 DNA reads TGTGCCAGCAAGTGGGAGGCGAACACTGAAGCTTTCTTT.

This chain joins TRBV21-1 and TRBJ1-5; TRBD1, the D gene given by the table, was not confirmed from the DNA. TRBV21-1 is a recognized pseudogene. CDR3 size: 15 residues. The CDR3 is CASNRTVTRNQPQHF. In DNA, the CDR3 is TGTGCCAGCAACCGGACAGTCACCAGAAATCAGCCCCAGCATTTT.

V and J are TRBV3-1 (or the pseudogene TRBV3-2) and TRBJ2-2; maybe TRBD2 (6 bases). Trimming cost V 0 bases and J 9 bases, with 14 bases left between them. CDR3 length: 15 amino acids. Germline V gene data show CDR1 as LGHDT and CDR2 as YNNKEL (reference sequence). The CDR3 DNA reads TGTGCCAGCAGCCAAGATGGACTACCCAGGAGGGAGCTGTTTTTT. It codes for CASSQDGLPRRELFF.

J is TRBJ2-3 and V is TRBV27; a possible D gene is TRBD2 (5 bases). Per the germline V gene, CDR1 is MNHEY and CDR2 is SMNVEV (reference sequence). Trimming took off 2 bases at V and 6 bases at J, with 18 bases between the two ends. This CDR3 contains 16 residues. CDR3 sequence reads: CASSLVAGRPVDTQYF. The DNA for the CDR3 is TGTGCCAGCAGTTTAGTCGCGGGCCGTCCCGTGGATACGCAGTATTTT.

The rearrangement uses TRBV5-1 and TRBJ1-1, with D possibly being TRBD1 (5 bases). From germline, CDR1 is SGHRS and CDR2 YFSETQ. This CDR3 contains 16 residues. Between the trimmed V and J ends, which lost 0 bases and 3 bases, there was a span of 15 bases. The CDR3 DNA follows: TGCGCCAGCAGCTTGGGCGGGGGTCGGGTGGACACTGAAGCTTTCTTT. Translated: CASSLGGGRVDTEAFF.

This rearrangement joins TRBV6-2 or TRBV6-3 to TRBJ2-7; D gene unclear. The V and J ends lost 5 bases and 2 bases respectively, with 13 bases between them. CDR1 MNHEY and CDR2 SVGEGT come from the germline V gene. The CDR3 is 14 amino acids. The CDR3 loop is CASSLSLVAYEQYF. CDR3 DNA: TGTGCCAGCAGTCTATCCCTAGTAGCCTACGAGCAGTACTTC.

The rearrangement links TRBV11-2 to TRBJ2-5, with no clear D. CDR1 is SGHAT, CDR2 FQNNGV, per germline. Trimming stripped 4 bases from V and 1 base from J, with 10 bases between. The length of the CDR3 is 14 residues. The DNA of the CDR3 is TGTGCCAGCAGCTGGGTGGGGTCCCAAGAGACCCAGTACTTC. This codes for CASSWVGSQETQYF.

V gene TRBV3-1 (or the pseudogene TRBV3-2) combines with J gene TRBJ1-2; D not resolved. Trimming left V 3 bases short and J 7 bases short, with 12 bases between. The CDR3 covers 13 residues. Germline CDR1 and CDR2: LGHDT and YNNKEL (reference sequence). DNA for the CDR3: TGTGCCAGCAGCCAGACGACCGTGAGTGGCTACACCTTC. Protein sequence: CASSQTTVSGYTF.

The rearrangement joins TRBV4-2 to TRBJ2-1; 10 bases line up with TRBD2. The V and J ends lost 0 bases and 5 bases, in that order; junction bases with no gene match: 1. The CDR3 extends over 15 amino acids. Looked up from germline, CDR1 is LGHNA and CDR2 is YNFKEQ. CDR3 in amino acids: CASSQEAGGHNEQFF. In DNA form, the CDR3 reads TGTGCCAGCAGCCAAGAAGCGGGGGGGCACAATGAGCAGTTCTTC.

The rearrangement links TRBV2 to TRBJ2-1, with D possibly being TRBD1 (5 bases). The CDR3 loop spans 15 amino acids. The germline V and J ends were trimmed by 6 bases and 4 bases, with 16 bases remaining between them. Per the germline V gene, CDR1 is SNHLY and CDR2 is FYNNEI. The CDR3 nucleotides are TGTGCCAGCAGACCCACAGGAAACCCGTACAATGAGCAGTTCTTC. It yields the protein CASRPTGNPYNEQFF.

V and J are TRBV11-3 and TRBJ2-1; D gene unclear. Germline CDR1 is SGHNT and CDR2 is YENEEA. Trimming cost V 5 bases and J 0 bases, with 8 bases left between them. CDR3 length equals 14 residues. CDR3 nucleotide sequence: TGTGCCAGCAGCCCCCGTAACTCCTACAATGAGCAGTTCTTC. This translates into CASSPRNSYNEQFF.

Here the CDR3 reads CASSRGTAGGYTF. In DNA, the CDR3 is TGTGCCAGCAGCCGGGGGACAGCTGGTGGCTACACCTTC. The chain carries TRBV12-3 or TRBV12-4 and TRBJ1-2; 7 nucleotides align to TRBD1. The CDR3 sequence is 13 residues long. The ends lost 6 bases at V and 7 bases at J; junction bases unmatched: 8.

This clone was observed a few times. The CDR3 DNA follows: TGTGCCAGCAGCCAAGACAGGGTCCATAATTCACCCCTCCACTTT. Translated, it gives CASSQDRVHNSPLHF. V is TRBV3-1 (or the pseudogene TRBV3-2) and J is TRBJ1-6; maybe TRBD1 (5 bases). V was pared by 0 bases and J by 5 bases, with 8 bases between. The CDR3 contains 15 residues. Germline V gene data show CDR1 as LGHDT and CDR2 as YNNKEL (reference sequence).

The chain is built from TRBV29-1 and TRBJ2-5; 15 nucleotides line up with TRBD2. From germline, CDR1 is SQVTM and CDR2 ANQGSEA. After removal of 4 bases from V and 5 bases from J, the junction contained 5 bases not matched to a gene. This CDR3 is built from 15 residues. CDR3 protein: CSVGTSGGASETQYF. The CDR3 region has the DNA TGCAGCGTTGGGACTAGCGGGGGGGCGTCGGAGACCCAGTACTTC.

V gene TRBV3-1 (or the pseudogene TRBV3-2) combines with J gene TRBJ2-3; TRBD2 aligns across 10 bases. CDR1 and CDR2 from the germline V gene are LGHDT and YNNKEL (reference sequence). The V and J ends lost 2 bases and 5 bases, in that order; junction bases with no gene match: 7. The CDR3 has 16 amino acids. CDR3 nucleotide sequence: TGTGCCAGCAGCCAATCCAGCGGGGGGGGGATAGATACGCAGTATTTT. Amino acids: CASSQSSGGGIDTQYF.

The V and J genes are TRBV19 and TRBJ2-1, with D hard to call. CDR3 length: 13 amino acids. Trimming took 5 bases from V and 5 from J, leaving 10 bases between them. Germline CDR1 is LNHDA and CDR2 is SQIVND (reference sequence). CDR3 residues: CASSPGWDNEQFF. The CDR3 DNA reads TGTGCCAGTAGTCCCGGGTGGGACAATGAGCAGTTCTTC. The whole variable domain, remainder taken from reference TRBV19 and TRBJ2-1, is DGGITQSPKYLFRKEGQNVTLSCEQNLNHDAMYWYRQDPGQGLRLIYYSQIVNDFQKGDIAEGYSVSREKKESFPLTVTSAQKNPTAFYLCASSPGWDNEQFFGPGTRLTVL.

The chain joins TRBV21-1 to TRBJ2-1. TRBV21-1 is assigned pseudogene status. There are 18 residues in the CDR3. Here the CDR3 DNA reads TGTGCCAGCAGCAAAGGCGGACAAGTCCCTGAGGGAGACAATGAGCAGTTCTTC. It is translated as CASSKGGQVPEGDNEQFF.

The gene calls are TRBV19 and TRBJ1-3; D perhaps matches TRBD1 (6 bases). CDR1 is LNHDA, CDR2 SQIVND, per germline (reference sequence). V lost 3 bases and J 4 bases, leaving 19 bases between the germline ends. This CDR3 is 17 amino acids long. The CDR3 spells CASSISDRRLSGNTIYF. CDR3 coding DNA: TGTGCCAGTAGTATTTCGGACAGACGGTTATCCGGAAACACCATATATTTT. The full variable domain, in which reference TRBV19 and TRBJ1-3 provide the parts outside the CDR3, is DGGITQSPKYLFRKEGQNVTLSCEQNLNHDAMYWYRQDPGQGLRLIYYSQIVNDFQKGDIAEGYSVSREKKESFPLTVTSAQKNPTAFYLCASSISDRRLSGNTIYFGEGSWLTVV.

This chain joins TRBV18 and TRBJ1-1; the D is unclear. From germline, CDR1 is KGHSH and CDR2 LQKENI. The CDR3 consists of 11 residues. The V gene lost 11 bases and the J gene lost 1 base, with 8 bases spanning the gap. In DNA form, the CDR3 reads TGTGCCGGCGGGGAGAACACTGAAGCTTTCTTT. Translation gives CAGGENTEAFF.

V is TRBV28 and J is TRBJ1-6; D not resolved. The V end lost 6 bases, the J end lost 6 bases, and 12 bases lay between the germline ends. CDR1 and CDR2 (germline): MDHEN, SYDVKM. The CDR3 contains 14 residues. The CDR3 DNA reads TGTGCCAGCAGCCCCCAAGGACGTAATTCACCCCTCCACTTT. It is translated as CASSPQGRNSPLHF.

The chain combines TRBV2 with TRBJ2-5; D ambiguous. CDR1 and CDR2 (germline): SNHLY, FYNNEI. Trimming pared 5 bases from V and 4 bases from J, leaving 8 bases between. The CDR3 is 12 residues long. CDR3 nucleotide sequence: TGTGCCAGCAGTTTTTACCCAGAGACCCAGTACTTC. Amino acids: CASSFYPETQYF.

The V and J genes are TRBV7-9 and TRBJ1-5; D is unclear. With 5 bases removed from V and 11 bases from J, the gap between germline ends came to 16 bases. Germline lookup yields CDR1 SEHNR and CDR2 FQNEAQ (reference sequence). The CDR3 is made up of 13 amino acids. The CDR3 spells CASSPGTDRTQHF. The DNA of the CDR3 is TGTGCCAGCAGCCCCGGAACCGATCGGACCCAGCATTTT. Looking up the rest from reference TRBV7-9 and TRBJ1-5 gives the full variable domain: DTGVSQNPRHKITKRGQNVTFRCDPISEHNRLYWYRQTLGQGPEFLTYFQNEAQLEKSRLLSDRFSAERPKGSFSTLEIQRTEQGDSAMYLCASSPGTDRTQHFGDGTRLSIL.

The genes are TRBV29-1 and TRBJ1-3; 11 positions agree with TRBD1. There are 13 residues in the CDR3. The germline gives CDR1 SQVTM, CDR2 ANQGSEA. J lost 2 bases, V lost 6 bases, and 0 bases had no gene match. The DNA for the CDR3 is TGCAGCGTGGGACAGGGGGCTGGAAACACCATATATTTT. This translates into CSVGQGAGNTIYF.

The chain is built from TRBV9 and TRBJ1-1, with a weak D call TRBD1 (6 bases). Germline V gene data show CDR1 as SGDLS and CDR2 as YYNGEE. This CDR3 region has 14 residues. V was clipped by 3 bases and J by 3 bases, with 12 bases between them. The DNA of the CDR3 is TGTGCCAGCAGCGAGACGGACAGCCACACTGAAGCTTTCTTT. This sequence encodes CASSETDSHTEAFF.

The V gene is TRBV10-2, the J gene TRBJ1-2, with TRBD1 as a possible D gene (6 bases). Per germline, CDR1 WSHSY and CDR2 SAAADI. The CDR3 sequence is 18 residues long. V lost 0 bases, J lost 6 bases, and 23 bases lay in between. DNA of the CDR3: TGCGCCAGCAGTGAGTCGGGCACAGGTTTCAGGGGCTATAATGGCTACACCTTC. Translated: CASSESGTGFRGYNGYTF.